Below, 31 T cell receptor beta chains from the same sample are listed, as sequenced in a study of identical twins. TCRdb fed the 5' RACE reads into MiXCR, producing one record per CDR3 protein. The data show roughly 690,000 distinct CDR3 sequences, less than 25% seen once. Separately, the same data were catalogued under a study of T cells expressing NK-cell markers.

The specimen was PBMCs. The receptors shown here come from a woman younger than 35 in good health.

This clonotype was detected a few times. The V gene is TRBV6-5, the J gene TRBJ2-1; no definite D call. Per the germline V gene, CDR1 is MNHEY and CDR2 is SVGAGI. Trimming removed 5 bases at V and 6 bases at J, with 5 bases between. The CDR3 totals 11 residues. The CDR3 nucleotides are TGTGCCAGCAGTAATACCAATGAGCAGTTCTTC. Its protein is CASSNTNEQFF.

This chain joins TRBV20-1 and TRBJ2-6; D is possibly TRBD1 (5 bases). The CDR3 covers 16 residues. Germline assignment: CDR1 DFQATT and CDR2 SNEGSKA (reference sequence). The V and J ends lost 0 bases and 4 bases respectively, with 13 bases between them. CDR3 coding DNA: TGCAGTGCTAGAGAGAGGACATACTGGGGGGCCAACGTCCTGACTTTC. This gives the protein CSARERTYWGANVLTF.

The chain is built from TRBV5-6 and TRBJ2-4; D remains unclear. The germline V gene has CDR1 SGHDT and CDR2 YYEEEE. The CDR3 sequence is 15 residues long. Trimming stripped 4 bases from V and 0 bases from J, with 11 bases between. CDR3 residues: CASSRGRLAKNIQYF. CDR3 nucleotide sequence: TGTGCCAGCAGCAGAGGACGGCTAGCCAAAAACATTCAGTACTTC.

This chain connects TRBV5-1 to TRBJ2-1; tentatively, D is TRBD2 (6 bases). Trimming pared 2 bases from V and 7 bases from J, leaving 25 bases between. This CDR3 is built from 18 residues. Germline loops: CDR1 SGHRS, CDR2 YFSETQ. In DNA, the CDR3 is TGCGCCAGCAGCTTACCCGACCTCCAACTAGCCGGATTTAATGAGCAGTTCTTC. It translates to CASSLPDLQLAGFNEQFF.

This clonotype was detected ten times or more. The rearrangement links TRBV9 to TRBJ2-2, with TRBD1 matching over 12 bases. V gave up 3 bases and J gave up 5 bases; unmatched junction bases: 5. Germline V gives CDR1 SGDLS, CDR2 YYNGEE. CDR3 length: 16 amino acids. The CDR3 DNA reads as TGTGCCAGCAGCGGGGGGACAGGGGGCCGTACCGGGGAGCTGTTTTTT. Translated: CASSGGTGGRTGELFF.

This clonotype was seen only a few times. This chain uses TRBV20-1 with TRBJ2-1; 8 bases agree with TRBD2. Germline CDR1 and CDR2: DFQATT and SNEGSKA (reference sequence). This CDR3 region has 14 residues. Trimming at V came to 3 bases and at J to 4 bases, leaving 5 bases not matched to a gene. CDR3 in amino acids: CSARSGSAYNEQFF. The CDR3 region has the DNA TGCAGTGCTAGGAGCGGGAGCGCATACAATGAGCAGTTCTTC.

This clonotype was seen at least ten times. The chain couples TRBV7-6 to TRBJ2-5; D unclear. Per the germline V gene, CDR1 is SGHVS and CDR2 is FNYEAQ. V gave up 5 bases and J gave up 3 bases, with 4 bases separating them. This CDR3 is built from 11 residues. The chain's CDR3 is CASSQEETQYF. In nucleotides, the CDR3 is TGTGCCAGCAGCCAAGAAGAGACCCAGTACTTC.

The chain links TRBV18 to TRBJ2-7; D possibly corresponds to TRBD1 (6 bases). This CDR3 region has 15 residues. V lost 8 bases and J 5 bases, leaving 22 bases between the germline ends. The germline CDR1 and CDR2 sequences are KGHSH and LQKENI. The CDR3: CASTKYRDTTHEQYF. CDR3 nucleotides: TGTGCCAGCACCAAATATCGGGACACGACCCACGAGCAGTACTTC.

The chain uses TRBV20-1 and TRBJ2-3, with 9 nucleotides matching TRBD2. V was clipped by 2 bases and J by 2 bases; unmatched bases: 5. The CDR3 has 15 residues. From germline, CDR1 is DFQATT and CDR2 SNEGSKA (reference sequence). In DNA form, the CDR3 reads TGCAGTGCTAGATTGCTAGCGGGGAACACAGATACGCAGTATTTT. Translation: CSARLLAGNTDTQYF.

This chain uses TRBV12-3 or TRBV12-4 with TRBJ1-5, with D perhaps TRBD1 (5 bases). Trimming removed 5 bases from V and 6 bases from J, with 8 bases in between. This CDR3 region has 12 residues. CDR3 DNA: TGTGCCAGCAGTCATAGGGGTCAGCCCCAGCATTTT. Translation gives CASSHRGQPQHF.

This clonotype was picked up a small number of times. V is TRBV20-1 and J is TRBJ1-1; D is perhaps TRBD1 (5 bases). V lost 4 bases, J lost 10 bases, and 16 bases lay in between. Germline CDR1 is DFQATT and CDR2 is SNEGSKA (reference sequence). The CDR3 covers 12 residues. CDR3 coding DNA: TGCAGTGCTAAGAGCAGGGATTGGAGAGCTTTCTTT. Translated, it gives CSAKSRDWRAFF.

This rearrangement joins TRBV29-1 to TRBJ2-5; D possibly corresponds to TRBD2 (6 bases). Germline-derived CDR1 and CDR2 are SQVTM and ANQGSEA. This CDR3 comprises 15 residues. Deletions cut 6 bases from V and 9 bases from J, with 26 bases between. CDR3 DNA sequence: TGCAGCGTACTGGGAGGAACAGCGGTGGACCGGGCCCAGTACTTC. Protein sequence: CSVLGGTAVDRAQYF.

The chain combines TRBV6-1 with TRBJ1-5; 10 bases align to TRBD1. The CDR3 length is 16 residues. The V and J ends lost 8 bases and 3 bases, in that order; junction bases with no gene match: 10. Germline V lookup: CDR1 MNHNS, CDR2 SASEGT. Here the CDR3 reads CASRPWDRGDNQPQHF. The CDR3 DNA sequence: TGTGCCAGCCGTCCATGGGACAGGGGAGACAATCAGCCCCAGCATTTT.

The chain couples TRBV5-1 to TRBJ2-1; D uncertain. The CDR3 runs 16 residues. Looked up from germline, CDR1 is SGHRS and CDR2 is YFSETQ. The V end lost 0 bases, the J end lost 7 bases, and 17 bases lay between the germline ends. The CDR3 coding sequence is TGCGCCAGCAGCTTGGCCTTGGGCGGCTTGGGGAATGAGCAGTTCTTC. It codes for CASSLALGGLGNEQFF.

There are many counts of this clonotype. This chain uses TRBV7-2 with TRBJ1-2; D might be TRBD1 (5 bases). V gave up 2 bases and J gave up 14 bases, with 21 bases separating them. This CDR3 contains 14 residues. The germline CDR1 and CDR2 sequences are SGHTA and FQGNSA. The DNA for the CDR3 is TGTGCCAGCAGCTTAAAAGGGGTCGAGAGACTTCCAACCTTC. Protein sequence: CASSLKGVERLPTF.

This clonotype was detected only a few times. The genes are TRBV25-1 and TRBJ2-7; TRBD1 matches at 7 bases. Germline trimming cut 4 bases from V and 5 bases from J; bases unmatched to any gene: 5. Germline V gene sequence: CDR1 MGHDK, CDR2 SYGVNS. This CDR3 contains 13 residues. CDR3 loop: CASSASDRDEQYF. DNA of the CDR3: TGTGCCAGCAGTGCCTCCGACAGGGACGAGCAGTACTTC.

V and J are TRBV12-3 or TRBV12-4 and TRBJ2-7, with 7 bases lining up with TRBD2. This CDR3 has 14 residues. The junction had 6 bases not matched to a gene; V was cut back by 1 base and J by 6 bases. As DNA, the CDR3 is TGTGCCAGCAGTTTAGGCGGGAGTATTTCCGAGCAGTACTTC. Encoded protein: CASSLGGSISEQYF.

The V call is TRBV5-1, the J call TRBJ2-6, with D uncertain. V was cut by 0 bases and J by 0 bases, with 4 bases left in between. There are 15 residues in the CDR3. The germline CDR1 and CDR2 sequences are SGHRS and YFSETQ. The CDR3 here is CASSLANSGANVLTF. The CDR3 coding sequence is TGCGCCAGCAGCTTGGCAAACTCTGGGGCCAACGTCCTGACTTTC.

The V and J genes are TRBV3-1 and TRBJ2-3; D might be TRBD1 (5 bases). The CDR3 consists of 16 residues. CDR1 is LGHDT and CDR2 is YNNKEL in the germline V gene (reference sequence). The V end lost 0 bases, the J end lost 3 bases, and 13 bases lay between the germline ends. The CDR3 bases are TGTGCCAGCAGCCAAGACCGACTGACAGCGACAGATACGCAGTATTTT. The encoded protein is CASSQDRLTATDTQYF.

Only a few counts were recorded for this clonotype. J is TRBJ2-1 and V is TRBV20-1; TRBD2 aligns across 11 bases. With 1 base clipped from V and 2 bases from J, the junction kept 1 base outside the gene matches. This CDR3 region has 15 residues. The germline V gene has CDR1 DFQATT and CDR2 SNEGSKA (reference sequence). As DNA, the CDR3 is TGCAGTGCTAGAGTACTAGCGGGGGCCTACAATGAGCAGTTCTTC. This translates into CSARVLAGAYNEQFF.

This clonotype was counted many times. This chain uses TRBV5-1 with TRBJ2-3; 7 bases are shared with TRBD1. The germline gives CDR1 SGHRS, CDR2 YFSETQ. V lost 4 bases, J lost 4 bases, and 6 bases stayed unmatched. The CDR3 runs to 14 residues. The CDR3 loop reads CASSLNRGPDTQYF. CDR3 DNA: TGCGCCAGCAGCCTAAACAGGGGCCCAGATACGCAGTATTTT.

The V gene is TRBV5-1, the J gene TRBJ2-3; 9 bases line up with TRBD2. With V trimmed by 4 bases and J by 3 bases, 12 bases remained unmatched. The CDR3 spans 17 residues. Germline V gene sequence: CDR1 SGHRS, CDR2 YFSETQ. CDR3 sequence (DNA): TGCGCCAGCAGCCTCGCCCCCGGGACTAGCAGAACAGATACGCAGTATTTT. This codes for CASSLAPGTSRTDTQYF.

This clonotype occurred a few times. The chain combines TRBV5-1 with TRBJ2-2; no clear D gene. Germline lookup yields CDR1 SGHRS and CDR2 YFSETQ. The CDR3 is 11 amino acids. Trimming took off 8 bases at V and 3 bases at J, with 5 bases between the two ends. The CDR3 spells CARLYTGELFF. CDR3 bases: TGCGCCAGATTATACACCGGGGAGCTGTTTTTT.

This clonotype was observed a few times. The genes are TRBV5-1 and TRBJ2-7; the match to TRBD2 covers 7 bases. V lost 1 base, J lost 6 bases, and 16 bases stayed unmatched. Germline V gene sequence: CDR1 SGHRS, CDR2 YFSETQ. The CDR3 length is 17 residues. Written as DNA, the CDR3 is TGCGCCAGCAGCTTGTCCGGGGGAAGTGGGAGGGCCGGCGAGCAGTACTTC. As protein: CASSLSGGSGRAGEQYF.

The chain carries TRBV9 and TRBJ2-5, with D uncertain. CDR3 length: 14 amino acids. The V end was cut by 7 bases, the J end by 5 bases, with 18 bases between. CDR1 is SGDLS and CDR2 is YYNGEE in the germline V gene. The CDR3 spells CASGRGAVRETQYF. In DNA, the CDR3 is TGTGCCAGCGGTCGAGGTGCTGTGCGTGAGACCCAGTACTTC. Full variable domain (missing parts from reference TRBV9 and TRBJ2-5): DSGVTQTPKHLITATGQRVTLRCSPRSGDLSVYWYQQSLDQGLQFLIQYYNGEERAKGNILERFSAQQFPDLHSELNLSSLELGDSALYFCASGRGAVRETQYFGPGTRLLVL.

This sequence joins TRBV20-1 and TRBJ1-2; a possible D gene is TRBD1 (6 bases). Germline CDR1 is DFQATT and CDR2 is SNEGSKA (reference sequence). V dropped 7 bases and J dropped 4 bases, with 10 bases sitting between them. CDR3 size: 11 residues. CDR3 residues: CSGRTVYGYTF. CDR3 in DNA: TGCAGTGGGCGGACAGTCTATGGCTACACCTTC.

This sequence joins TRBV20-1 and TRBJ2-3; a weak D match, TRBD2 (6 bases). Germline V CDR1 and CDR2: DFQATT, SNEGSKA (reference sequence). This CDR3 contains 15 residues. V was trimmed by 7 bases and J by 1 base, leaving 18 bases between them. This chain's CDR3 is CSVDEAGHGTDTQYF. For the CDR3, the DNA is TGCAGTGTCGACGAAGCGGGCCACGGCACAGATACGCAGTATTTT.

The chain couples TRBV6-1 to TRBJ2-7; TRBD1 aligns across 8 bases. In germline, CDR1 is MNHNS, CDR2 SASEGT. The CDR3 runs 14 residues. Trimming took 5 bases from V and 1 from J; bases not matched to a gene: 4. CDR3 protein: CASSKRQGSYEQYF. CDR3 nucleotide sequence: TGTGCCAGCAGTAAGAGACAGGGGTCCTACGAGCAGTACTTC.

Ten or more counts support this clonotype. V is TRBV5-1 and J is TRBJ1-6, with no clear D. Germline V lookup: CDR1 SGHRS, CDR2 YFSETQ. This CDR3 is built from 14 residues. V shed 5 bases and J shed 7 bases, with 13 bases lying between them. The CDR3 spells CASRRDAGNSPLHF. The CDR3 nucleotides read TGCGCCAGCAGGCGGGATGCTGGGAATTCACCCCTCCACTTT.

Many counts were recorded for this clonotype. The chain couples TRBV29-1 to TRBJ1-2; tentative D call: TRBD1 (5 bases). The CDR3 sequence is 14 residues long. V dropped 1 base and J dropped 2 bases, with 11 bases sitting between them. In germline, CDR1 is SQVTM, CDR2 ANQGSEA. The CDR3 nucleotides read TGCAGCGTTGAAGGTGGACACCTGAACTATGGCTACACCTTC. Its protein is CSVEGGHLNYGYTF.

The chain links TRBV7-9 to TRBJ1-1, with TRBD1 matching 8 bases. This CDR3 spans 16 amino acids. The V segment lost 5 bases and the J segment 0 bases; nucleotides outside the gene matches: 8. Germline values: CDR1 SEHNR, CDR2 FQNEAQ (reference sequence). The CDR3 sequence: CASSPPGGTVNTEAFF. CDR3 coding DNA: TGTGCCAGCAGCCCTCCAGGGGGCACAGTGAACACTGAAGCTTTCTTT.